The rows below give T cell receptor beta chains drawn from one sample of a study of blood T cell repertoires in COVID-19. Produced via immunoSEQ multiplex PCR; TCRdb's table is partial and in-frame only. The sample gives 40,000 or so clones, around 89% of which show up once; over 8% is in the top ten. The sequenced material came from peripheral blood. These receptors were taken from a young man with active or convalescent COVID-19. Both conserved end residues are part of each CDR3. The D gene is left open where the match is weak. Rows give clone size only sometimes, using once, few, many, or a class for an expanded clone.

TRBV5-4,TRBJ2-1,NA,NA,TGTGCCAGCAGCTTGGGGTCCGGTATTTTGAATGAGCAGTTCTTC,CASSLGSGILNEQFF
TRBV6-6,TRBJ2-7,NA,NA,TGTGCCAGCACTCACCGTCCGCTAGAGGCCTACGAGCAGTACTTC,CASTHRPLEAYEQYF
TRBV7-7,TRBJ2-5,once,NA,TGTGCCAGCAGCTTAGCACTCGGGGGGCCAGAGACCCAGTACTTC,CASSLALGGPETQYF
TRBV6-5,TRBJ1-1,NA,TRBD1,TGTGCCAGCAGTACGGGGACAGTGAACACTGAAGCTTTCTTT,CASSTGTVNTEAFF
TRBV9,TRBJ2-5,NA,TRBD2,TGTGCCAGCAGCGGTAGCGGGACTCCTCAAGAGACCCAGTACTTC,CASSGSGTPQETQYF
TRBV6-5,TRBJ2-7,NA,TRBD1,TGTGCCAGCAGTTACGACAGGGCGAGCTCCTACGAGCAGTACTTC,CASSYDRASSYEQYF
TRBV2,TRBJ2-1,NA,TRBD2,TGTGCCAGCAGCGCCGAGGGGAGGGGTAAGGATGAGCAGTTCTTC,CASSAEGRGKDEQFF
TRBV18,TRBJ1-1,NA,NA,TGTGCCAGCTCACCGGCGCAGGGGAACACTGAAGCTTTCTTT,CASSPAQGNTEAFF
TRBV6-5,TRBJ2-3,NA,TRBD2,TGTGCCAGCAGGGGAGCGGGAGTGGCAGATACGCAGTATTTT,CASRGAGVADTQYF
TRBV7-9,TRBJ2-3,NA,NA,TGTGCCAGCATAAGGTCAGCGGAAAGGGCAGATACGCAGTATTTT,CASIRSAERADTQYF
TRBV19,TRBJ2-3,NA,TRBD2,TGTGCCAGTAGAGGACTAGCGGTCACAGATACGCAGTATTTT,CASRGLAVTDTQYF
TRBV6-6,TRBJ2-1,NA,TRBD1,TGTGCCAGCAGTTACCCGGGACAGGGGCTCGATGAGCAGTTCTTC,CASSYPGQGLDEQFF
TRBV5-8,TRBJ2-3,NA,TRBD2,TGTGCCAGCAGCTTTGGCGGGGGGGCCCCCTCTACGCAGTATTTT,CASSFGGGAPSTQYF
TRBV6-1,TRBJ1-5,NA,NA,TGTGCCAGCAGTGAAGCTTCGGGGGGCCGGCCGCGCAATCAGCCCCAGCATTTT,CASSEASGGRPRNQPQHF
TRBV5-6,TRBJ2-3,NA,NA,TGTGCCAGCAGCTTAACAGCCCCAGATACGCAGTATTTT,CASSLTAPDTQYF
TRBV14,TRBJ1-1,NA,NA,TGTGCCAGCAGCGTCTGGGGGCAGGGGAACACTGAAGCTTTCTTT,CASSVWGQGNTEAFF
TRBV5-1,TRBJ2-5,NA,NA,TGCGCCAGCAGCACGGGGGAGACCCAGTACTTC,CASSTGETQYF
TRBV5-7,TRBJ1-1,NA,TRBD1,TGTGCCAGCAGCTTGACAGGGGGCTGGTACACTGAAGCTTTCTTT,CASSLTGGWYTEAFF
TRBV6-4,TRBJ2-3,NA,TRBD2,TGTGCCAGCAGGACGACCGGGACTAGCTTTCTAGATACGCAGTATTTT,CASRTTGTSFLDTQYF
TRBV5-1,TRBJ2-3,NA,NA,TGCGCCAGCAGCCCATCGGGGGTAGCTTCGGCAGATACGCAGTATTTT,CASSPSGVASADTQYF
TRBV5-5,TRBJ1-1,NA,NA,TGTGCCAGCAGCCGTGACACGCACACTGAAGCTTTCTTT,CASSRDTHTEAFF
TRBV27,TRBJ2-3,NA,TRBD2,TGTGCCAGCAGTCCGAGGACTAGCGGGAGGAGAGTTACAGATACGCAGTATTTT,CASSPRTSGRRVTDTQYF
TRBV7-2,TRBJ2-3,NA,TRBD1,TGTGCCAGCAGCTTACTTGCCGGGACAGGGCCCTCGGATACGCAGTATTTT,CASSLLAGTGPSDTQYF
TRBV25-1,TRBJ1-1,NA,TRBD1,TGTGCCAGCAGTGTAGACAGGGGGAACACTGAAGCTTTCTTT,CASSVDRGNTEAFF